These T cell receptor beta chains were read from a single sample in a study of PD-L1 blockade in urothelial cancer. The protocol was immunoSEQ multiplex PCR, while the TCRdb copy is restricted to in-frame clones and leaves out a portion. The sample has approximately 110,000 clones, approximately 90% seen once. The input for sequencing was PBMCs, taken around atezolizumab (anti-PD-L1) treatment. All receptors come from a man in his fifties or sixties with urothelial cancer. Each CDR3 is given with its conserved first and last residue. The D gene is left open where the match is weak. The size entry is marked missing in some rows and otherwise reads once, few, many or a size class.

V gene	clone size	D gene	J gene	CDR3 length	CDR3 DNA	CDR3 protein
TRBV7-9	NA	TRBD1	TRBJ2-5	14	TGTGCCAGCAGCGAAAGGACAGGGATAGAGACCCAGTACTTC	CASSERTGIETQYF
TRBV5-4	NA	TRBD2	TRBJ2-5	18	TGTGCCAGCAGCTTGAACCCCACTAGCGGGGGTTCCCAAGAGACCCAGTACTTC	CASSLNPTSGGSQETQYF
TRBV5-1	NA	NA	TRBJ1-5	15	TGCGCCAGCAGCTTGGCGGGGTCGAGCAATCAGCCCCAGCATTTT	CASSLAGSSNQPQHF
TRBV29-1	NA	NA	TRBJ2-3	15	TGCAGCGTTGAATCAGCCAGGATTGATTCAGATACGCAGTATTTT	CSVESARIDSDTQYF
TRBV6-5	NA	TRBD1	TRBJ2-7	15	TGTGCCAGCAGTTCTCATACAGGGGGCTACAACGAGCAGTACTTC	CASSSHTGGYNEQYF
TRBV4-3	NA	TRBD1	TRBJ1-2	17	TGCGCCAGCAGCCAAGGAGTCCCTGGACAGGGAGGAGTTGGCTACACCTTC	CASSQGVPGQGGVGYTF
TRBV5-6	NA	NA	TRBJ2-7	12	TGTGCCAGCAGCTCAGGGTGGTGGGAGCAGTACTTC	CASSSGWWEQYF
TRBV7-2	NA	TRBD2	TRBJ2-1	15	TGTGCCAGCAGCTTAATCGGCGGGAGGAGGAATGAGCAGTTCTTC	CASSLIGGRRNEQFF
TRBV7-2	NA	NA	TRBJ2-7	13	TGTGCCAGCAGCTTATATTTAGCCTACGAGCAGTACTTC	CASSLYLAYEQYF
TRBV19	once	TRBD1	TRBJ2-5	17	TGTGCCAGTAGTATAGGCCCTCTCGGGGGACAGGCCGGGACCCAGTACTTC	CASSIGPLGGQAGTQYF
TRBV28	NA	NA	TRBJ2-5	12	TGTGCCAGCCAGGGGTCCCAAGAGACCCAGTACTTC	CASQGSQETQYF
TRBV7-3	NA	NA	TRBJ2-3	13	TGTGCCAGCAGCCTAGGCCCGCAAGATACGCAGTATTTT	CASSLGPQDTQYF
TRBV7-3	NA	NA	TRBJ2-2	12	TGTGCCAGCAGCTTCCGCGAGGGGGAGCTGTTTTTT	CASSFREGELFF
TRBV9	NA	NA	TRBJ2-1	17	TGTGCCAGCAGCGTACAGGGAATCACCTACTCCTACAATGAGCAGTTCTTC	CASSVQGITYSYNEQFF
TRBV7-9	NA	NA	TRBJ2-7	16	TGTGCCAGCAGCTTAGGGTATCCGACATTGTCCTACGAGCAGTACTTC	CASSLGYPTLSYEQYF
TRBV6-4	NA	NA	TRBJ2-3	13	TGTGCCAGCAGTTCCCAGGGGAGCGATACGCAGTATTTT	CASSSQGSDTQYF
TRBV13	NA	TRBD2	TRBJ2-7	15	TGTGCCAGCAGGGCGGGGGGCCTCTCCCGCCACGAGCAGTACTTC	CASRAGGLSRHEQYF
TRBV4-3	NA	TRBD2	TRBJ2-2	16	TGCGCCAGCAGCCAAGTAAGCGGGGGCACCACCGGGGAGCTGTTTTTT	CASSQVSGGTTGELFF
TRBV5-1	NA	TRBD1	TRBJ1-5	15	TGCGCCAGCAGCTTGGAAGGGGGCGGTGATCAGCCCCAGCATTTT	CASSLEGGGDQPQHF
TRBV9	NA	TRBD2	TRBJ2-7	15	TGTGCCAGCAGCGAGCAGGTAGCGGGAATCTCCGAGCAGTACTTC	CASSEQVAGISEQYF
TRBV4-3	NA	TRBD1	TRBJ1-1	15	TGCGCCAGCAGCCTCAAGGGGGCTAAAAATACTGAAGCTTTCTTT	CASSLKGAKNTEAFF
TRBV5-6	NA	TRBD2	TRBJ2-1	15	TGTGCCAGCAGCTCGACTAGCGGGAGCTACAATGAGCAGTTCTTC	CASSSTSGSYNEQFF